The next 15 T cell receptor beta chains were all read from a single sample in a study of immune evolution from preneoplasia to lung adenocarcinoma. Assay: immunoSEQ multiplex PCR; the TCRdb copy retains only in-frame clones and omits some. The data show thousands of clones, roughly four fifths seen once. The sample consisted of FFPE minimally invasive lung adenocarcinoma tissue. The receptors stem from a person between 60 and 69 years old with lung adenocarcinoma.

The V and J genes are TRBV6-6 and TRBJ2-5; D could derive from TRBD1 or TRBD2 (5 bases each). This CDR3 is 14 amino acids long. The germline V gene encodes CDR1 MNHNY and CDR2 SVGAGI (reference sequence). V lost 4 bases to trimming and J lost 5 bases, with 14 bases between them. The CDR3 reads CASSSRDLGETQYF. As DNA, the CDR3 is TGTGCCAGCAGTTCCCGGGACCTCGGGGAGACCCAGTACTTC.

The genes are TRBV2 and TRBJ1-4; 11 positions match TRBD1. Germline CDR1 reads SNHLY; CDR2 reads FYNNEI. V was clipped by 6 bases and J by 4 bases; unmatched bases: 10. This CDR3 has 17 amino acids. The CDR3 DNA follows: TGTGCCAGCAGCGCCGGGACAGGGGGACTGCTTAATGAAAAACTGTTTTTT. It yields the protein CASSAGTGGLLNEKLFF.

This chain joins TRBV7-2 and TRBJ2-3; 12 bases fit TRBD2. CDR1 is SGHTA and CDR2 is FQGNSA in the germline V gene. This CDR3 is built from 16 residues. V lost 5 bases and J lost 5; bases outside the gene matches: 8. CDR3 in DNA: TGTGCCAGCAGCGACCGGACTAGCGGGATTGTAGATACGCAGTATTTT. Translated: CASSDRTSGIVDTQYF. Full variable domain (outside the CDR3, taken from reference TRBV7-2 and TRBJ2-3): GAGVSQSPSNKVTEKGKDVELRCDPISGHTALYWYRQSLGQGLEFLIYFQGNSAPDKSGLPSDRFSAERTGGSVSTLTIQRTQQEDSAVYLCASSDRTSGIVDTQYFGPGTRLTVL.

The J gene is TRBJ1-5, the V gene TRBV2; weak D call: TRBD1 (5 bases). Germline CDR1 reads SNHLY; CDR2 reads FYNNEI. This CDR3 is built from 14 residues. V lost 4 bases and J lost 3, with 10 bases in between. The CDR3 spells CASSAGAPNQPQHF. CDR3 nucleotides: TGTGCCAGCAGTGCTGGGGCTCCCAATCAGCCCCAGCATTTT.

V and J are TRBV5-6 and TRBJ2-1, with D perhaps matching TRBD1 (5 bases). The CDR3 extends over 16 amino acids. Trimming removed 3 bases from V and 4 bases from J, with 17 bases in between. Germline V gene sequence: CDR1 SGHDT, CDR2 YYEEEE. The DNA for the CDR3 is TGTGCCAGCAGCTACCGTGGAACAGGTCCATACAATGAGCAGTTCTTC. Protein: CASSYRGTGPYNEQFF.

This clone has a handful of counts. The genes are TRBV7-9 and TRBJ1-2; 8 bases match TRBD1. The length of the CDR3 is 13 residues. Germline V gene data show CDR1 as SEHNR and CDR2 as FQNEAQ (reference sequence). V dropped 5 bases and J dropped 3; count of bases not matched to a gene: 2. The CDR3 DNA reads TGTGCCAGCAGCCCGACAGGGGACTATGGCTACACCTTC. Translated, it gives CASSPTGDYGYTF.

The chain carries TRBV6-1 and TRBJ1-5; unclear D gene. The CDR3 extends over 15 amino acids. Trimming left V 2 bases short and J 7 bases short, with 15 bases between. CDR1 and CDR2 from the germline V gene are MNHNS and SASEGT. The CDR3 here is CASSERWGEGQPQHF. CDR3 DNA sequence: TGTGCCAGCAGTGAACGATGGGGAGAGGGACAGCCCCAGCATTTT.

CDR3 in DNA: TGTGCCAGCAGCCAAGCCGGCAGGAACAATGAGCAGTTCTTC. Protein: CASSQAGRNNEQFF. The rearrangement links TRBV14 to TRBJ2-1; D gene uncertain. V lost 1 base to trimming and J lost 5 bases, with 9 bases between them. This CDR3 has 14 residues. The germline gives CDR1 SGHDN, CDR2 FVKESK.

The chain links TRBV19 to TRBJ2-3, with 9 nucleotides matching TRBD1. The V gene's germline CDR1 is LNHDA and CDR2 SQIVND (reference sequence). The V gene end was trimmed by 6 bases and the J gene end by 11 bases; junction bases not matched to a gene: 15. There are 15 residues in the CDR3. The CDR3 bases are TGTGCCAGTAGCCCCGGGACAGGGTCCCTTCGTGAGCAGTATTTT. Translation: CASSPGTGSLREQYF.

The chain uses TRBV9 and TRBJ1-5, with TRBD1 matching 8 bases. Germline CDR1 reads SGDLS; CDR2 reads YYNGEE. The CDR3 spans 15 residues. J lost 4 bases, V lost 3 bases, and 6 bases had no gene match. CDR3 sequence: CASSESTGANQPQHF. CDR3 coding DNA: TGTGCCAGCAGCGAATCGACAGGGGCTAATCAGCCCCAGCATTTT. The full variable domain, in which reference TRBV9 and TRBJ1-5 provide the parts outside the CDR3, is DSGVTQTPKHLITATGQRVTLRCSPRSGDLSVYWYQQSLDQGLQFLIQYYNGEERAKGNILERFSAQQFPDLHSELNLSSLELGDSALYFCASSESTGANQPQHFGDGTRLSIL.

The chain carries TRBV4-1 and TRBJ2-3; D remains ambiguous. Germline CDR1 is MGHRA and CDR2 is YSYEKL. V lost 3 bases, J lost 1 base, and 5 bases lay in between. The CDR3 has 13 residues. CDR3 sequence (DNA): TGCGCCAGCAGCCATCCTCGCACAGATACGCAGTATTTT. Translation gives CASSHPRTDTQYF.

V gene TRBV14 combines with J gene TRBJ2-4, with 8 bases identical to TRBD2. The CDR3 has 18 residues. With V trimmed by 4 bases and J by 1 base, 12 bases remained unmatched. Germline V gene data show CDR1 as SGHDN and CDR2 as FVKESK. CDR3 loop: CASSPGLGRALAKNIQYF. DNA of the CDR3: TGTGCCAGCAGCCCGGGACTAGGTAGAGCACTTGCCAAAAACATTCAGTACTTC. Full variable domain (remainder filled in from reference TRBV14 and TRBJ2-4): EAGVTQFPSHSVIEKGQTVTLRCDPISGHDNLYWYRRVMGKEIKFLLHFVKESKQDESGMPNNRFLAERTGGTYSTLKVQPAELEDSGVYFCASSPGLGRALAKNIQYFGAGTRLSVL.

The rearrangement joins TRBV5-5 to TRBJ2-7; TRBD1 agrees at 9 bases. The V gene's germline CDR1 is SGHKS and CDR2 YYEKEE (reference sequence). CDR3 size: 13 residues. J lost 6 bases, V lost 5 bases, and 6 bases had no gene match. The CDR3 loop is CASRVTGGGEQYF. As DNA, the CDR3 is TGTGCCAGCAGAGTGACAGGGGGAGGCGAGCAGTACTTC.

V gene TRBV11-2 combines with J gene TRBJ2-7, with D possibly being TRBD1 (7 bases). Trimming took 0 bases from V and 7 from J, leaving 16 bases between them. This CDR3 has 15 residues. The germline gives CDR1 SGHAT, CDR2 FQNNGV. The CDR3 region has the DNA TGTGCCAGCAGCTTAGATCAGCGCAGGGGGGAAGAGCAGTACTTC. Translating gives CASSLDQRRGEEQYF.

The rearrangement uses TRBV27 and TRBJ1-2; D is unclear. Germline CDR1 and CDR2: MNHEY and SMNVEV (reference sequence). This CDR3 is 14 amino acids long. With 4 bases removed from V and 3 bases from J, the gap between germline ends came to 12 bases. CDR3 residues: CASSSRGEHYGYTF. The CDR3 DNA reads TGTGCCAGCAGTTCTCGTGGGGAGCACTATGGCTACACCTTC.